The present TCR beta chain was sequenced within a study of shared clonotypes between healthy human individuals. The wider study: CD4 naive cells filled three plates per donor, CD4 memory three, CD8 naive two and CD8 memory one. General study points: In a few donors, around 5% of naive CD4 clonotypes appeared in common. Naive subsets tended to show greater estimated richness than memory subsets.

This table comes from immunoSEQ multiplex PCR, and its TCRdb copy is limited to in-frame clones, with some not included. The sample holds roughly 1 million clones, roughly 80% seen once. The germline V gene has CDR1 SGHRS and CDR2 YFSETQ. The CDR3 totals 14 residues. The germline V and J ends were trimmed by 4 bases and 8 bases, with 18 bases remaining between them. This clone was counted between two and nine times. Its antigen is currently unknown. Researchers partitioned CD4+ cells into CD45RA+ naive and CD45RA-negative memory subsets. What was sequenced was memory CD4+ T cells sorted from blood. Documented subset: CD45RA-negative fraction. This clonotype was sampled from a man younger than 30 in good health. The gene calls are TRBV5-1 and TRBJ1-2; tentatively, D is TRBD1 (6 bases). CDR3 coding DNA: TGCGCCAGCAGCGCCGCGGGGTCAGGGGAAGGCTACACCTTC. Amino acid sequence: CASSAAGSGEGYTF.